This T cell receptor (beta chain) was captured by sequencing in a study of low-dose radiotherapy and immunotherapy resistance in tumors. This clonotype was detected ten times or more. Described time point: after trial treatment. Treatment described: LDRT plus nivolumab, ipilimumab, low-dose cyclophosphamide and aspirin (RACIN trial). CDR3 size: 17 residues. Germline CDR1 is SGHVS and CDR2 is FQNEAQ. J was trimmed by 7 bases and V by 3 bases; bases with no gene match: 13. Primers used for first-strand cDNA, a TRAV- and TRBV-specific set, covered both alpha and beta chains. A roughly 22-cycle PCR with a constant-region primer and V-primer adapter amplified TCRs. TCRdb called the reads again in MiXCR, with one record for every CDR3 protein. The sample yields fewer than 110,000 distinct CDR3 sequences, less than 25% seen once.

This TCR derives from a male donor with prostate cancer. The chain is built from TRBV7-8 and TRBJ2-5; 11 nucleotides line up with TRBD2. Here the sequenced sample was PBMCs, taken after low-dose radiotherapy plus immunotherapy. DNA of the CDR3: TGTGCCAGCAGCTTGGATTATCTGGGACTAGCGGAAAGGACCCAGTACTTC. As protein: CASSLDYLGLAERTQYF.